Each of the 32 T cell receptor beta chains below was sequenced from the same sample in a study of blood T cell repertoires in COVID-19. The assay was immunoSEQ multiplex PCR, and TCRdb's table has in-frame clones only and misses some. The sample holds 200,000 to 250,000 clones, roughly 84% seen once. Source material: peripheral blood. The source of these receptors is a woman aged 45-65 years with acute or convalescent COVID-19.

This clone was counted a single time. The chain employs TRBV7-2 and TRBJ1-4; 10 bases are a match to TRBD1. This CDR3 has 15 residues. Germline CDR1 and CDR2: SGHTA and FQGNSA. The ends lost 5 bases at V and 7 bases at J; junction bases unmatched: 7. Here the CDR3 reads CASSPDRGQGEKLFF. DNA of the CDR3: TGTGCCAGCAGCCCAGACAGGGGGCAAGGTGAAAAACTGTTTTTT.

The J gene is TRBJ2-1, the V gene TRBV3-1 (or the pseudogene TRBV3-2); perhaps TRBD1 as D (6 bases). Germline CDR1 and CDR2: LGHDT and YNNKEL (reference sequence). CDR3 length: 17 residues. Deletions cut 0 bases from V and 4 bases from J, with 16 bases between. CDR3 sequence reads: CASSQERFRGRYNEQFF. CDR3 DNA: TGTGCCAGCAGCCAAGAGAGATTCAGGGGCCGGTACAATGAGCAGTTCTTC.

The chain carries TRBV10-2 and TRBJ2-1; no clear D. The ends were cut back, 4 bases at V and 8 bases at J, with 9 bases in the middle. CDR3 length: 12 amino acids. The V gene's germline CDR1 is WSHSY and CDR2 SAAADI. The CDR3: CASSATAYEQFF. CDR3 nucleotide sequence: TGCGCCAGCAGTGCAACTGCCTATGAGCAGTTCTTC.

The chain links TRBV6-2 or TRBV6-3 to TRBJ1-5; possibly TRBD1 for D (6 bases). The V and J ends lost 6 bases and 6 bases respectively, with 18 bases between them. The CDR3 covers 15 residues. Germline V gene lookup returns CDR1 MNHEY and CDR2 SVGEGT. This chain's CDR3 is CASSHRVSAAQPQHF. The DNA of the CDR3 is TGTGCCAGCAGCCACAGGGTTTCGGCGGCTCAGCCCCAGCATTTT.

This chain uses TRBV4-1 with TRBJ1-1; TRBD1 is a possible D gene (6 bases). This CDR3 spans 12 amino acids. Per germline, CDR1 MGHRA and CDR2 YSYEKL. The V end was cut by 5 bases, the J end by 6 bases, with 10 bases between. In DNA, the CDR3 is TGCGCCAGCAGCTCAGGGGCCCCTGAAGCTTTCTTT. Translated: CASSSGAPEAFF.

The chain uses TRBV20-1 and TRBJ1-1, with D unclear. Deletions cut 3 bases from V and 0 bases from J, with 11 bases between. This CDR3 has 14 amino acids. Germline assignment: CDR1 DFQATT and CDR2 SNEGSKA (reference sequence). The CDR3 region has the DNA TGCAGTGCTAGTGAAATCGGGATGAACACTGAAGCTTTCTTT. Its protein product is CSASEIGMNTEAFF.

The rearrangement links TRBV7-9 to TRBJ1-1, with D maybe TRBD1 (5 bases). V dropped 3 bases and J dropped 5 bases, with 22 bases sitting between them. Germline loops: CDR1 SEHNR, CDR2 FQNEAQ (reference sequence). This CDR3 spans 17 amino acids. CDR3 sequence reads: CASSFGVNGAEGTEAFF. In DNA, the CDR3 is TGTGCCAGCAGCTTCGGGGTCAATGGGGCGGAGGGAACTGAAGCTTTCTTT.

This clone was counted between two and nine times. V and J are TRBV29-1 and TRBJ2-5; maybe TRBD2 (6 bases). V was trimmed by 7 bases and J by 5 bases, leaving 20 bases between them. Per the germline V gene, CDR1 is SQVTM and CDR2 is ANQGSEA. The CDR3 has 14 amino acids. The CDR3 DNA follows: TGCAGCGCCCCCTCCGCCGGGACTGTGGAGACCCAGTACTTC. It specifies CSAPSAGTVETQYF. Together with reference TRBV29-1 and TRBJ2-5, the CDR3 gives the full variable domain: SAVISQKPSRDICQRGTSLTIQCQVDSQVTMMFWYRQQPGQSLTLIATANQGSEATYESGFVIDKFPISRPNLTFSTLTVSNMSPEDSSIYLCSAPSAGTVETQYFGPGTRLLVL.

The chain uses TRBV11-2 and TRBJ1-1, with TRBD1 as a possible D gene (6 bases). Germline V CDR1 and CDR2: SGHAT, FQNNGV. V lost 5 bases and J lost 4, with 8 bases in between. CDR3 length: 12 amino acids. In nucleotides, the CDR3 is TGTGCCAGCAGCCGAGGGGGCACTGAAGCTTTCTTT. This codes for CASSRGGTEAFF.

The rearrangement uses TRBV5-1 and TRBJ2-5; 8 bases match TRBD1. Losses at the gene ends were 4 bases for V and 6 bases for J; bases not matched to a gene: 8. Germline V CDR1 and CDR2: SGHRS, YFSETQ. The CDR3 is 14 residues long. CDR3 loop: CASSVPDRAKTQYF. The CDR3 nucleotides read TGCGCCAGCAGCGTTCCGGACAGGGCAAAGACCCAGTACTTC.

The rearrangement links TRBV5-1 to TRBJ2-2; 8 nucleotides line up with TRBD1. J gave up 0 bases and V 2 bases, and 9 bases lay outside the gene matches. Germline CDR1 SGHRS, CDR2 YFSETQ. The CDR3 consists of 18 residues. CDR3 loop: CASSLGPQGASNTGELFF. The CDR3, as DNA: TGCGCCAGCAGCTTAGGTCCCCAGGGGGCTTCGAACACCGGGGAGCTGTTTTTT.

This clone was seen only once. CDR3 nucleotides: TGCGCCAGCAGCCTACGGGACAGCAAACAAGAGACCCAGTACTTC. It encodes CASSLRDSKQETQYF. This chain joins TRBV5-1 and TRBJ2-5, with 7 bases identical to TRBD1. The junction had 8 bases not matched to a gene; V was cut back by 4 bases and J by 2 bases. From germline, CDR1 is SGHRS and CDR2 YFSETQ. The CDR3 extends over 15 amino acids.

This clone was detected a few times. This sequence joins TRBV28 and TRBJ2-7; no reliable D call. The CDR3 extends over 13 amino acids. CDR1 and CDR2 (germline): MDHEN, SYDVKM. V was trimmed by 5 bases and J by 7 bases, leaving 15 bases between them. The CDR3 loop reads CASSNRQYGEQYF. DNA for the CDR3: TGTGCCAGCAGTAACCGGCAGTACGGGGAGCAGTACTTC.

V and J are TRBV7-9 and TRBJ2-3; D is possibly TRBD1 (5 bases). This CDR3 comprises 14 residues. Germline V gene data show CDR1 as SEHNR and CDR2 as FQNEAQ (reference sequence). Trimming took 1 base from V and 5 from J, leaving 10 bases between them. The CDR3 is CASSLGQLIDTQYF. The CDR3, as DNA: TGTGCCAGCAGCTTAGGACAGCTTATAGATACGCAGTATTTT.

The chain is built from TRBV3-1 (or the pseudogene TRBV3-2) and TRBJ2-5; TRBD2 aligns across 7 bases. The V segment lost 4 bases and the J segment 3 bases; nucleotides outside the gene matches: 11. The germline CDR1 and CDR2 sequences are LGHDT and YNNKEL (reference sequence). The CDR3 is 16 residues long. CDR3 region: CASSPPPGRDEETQYF. The CDR3 region has the DNA TGTGCCAGCAGCCCTCCCCCAGGGAGGGATGAAGAGACCCAGTACTTC.

The rearrangement joins TRBV6-2 or TRBV6-3 to TRBJ1-2; unclear D gene. V was clipped by 2 bases and J by 4 bases, with 8 bases between them. The CDR3 totals 13 residues. Germline CDR1 is MNHEY and CDR2 is SVGEGT. CDR3 protein: CASSYIPGYGYTF. The CDR3, as DNA: TGTGCCAGCAGTTACATTCCAGGCTATGGCTACACCTTC.

This chain links TRBV5-4 with TRBJ1-3; tentative D call: TRBD1 (6 bases). The CDR3 length is 15 residues. V shed 4 bases and J shed 0 bases, with 11 bases lying between them. The germline gives CDR1 SGHNT, CDR2 YYREEE (reference sequence). CDR3 sequence: CASSVQGGSGNTIYF. The DNA for the CDR3 is TGTGCCAGCAGCGTGCAAGGGGGCTCTGGAAACACCATATATTTT.

The CDR3 DNA reads TGTGCCAGCAGCCAAGACCCCTTCTTGTCAGGGGAAGGTGGCTACACCTTC. As protein: CASSQDPFLSGEGGYTF. The V call is TRBV3-1 (or the pseudogene TRBV3-2), the J call TRBJ1-2, with D perhaps TRBD1 (6 bases). Germline V gene sequence: CDR1 LGHDT, CDR2 YNNKEL (reference sequence). The CDR3 loop spans 17 amino acids. V was clipped by 0 bases and J by 7 bases, with 21 bases between them.

The V and J genes are TRBV5-1 and TRBJ2-7; the match to TRBD2 covers 14 bases. The length of the CDR3 is 17 residues. V trimming: 4 bases; J trimming: 3 bases; junction bases outside the gene matches: 9. Germline loops: CDR1 SGHRS, CDR2 YFSETQ. The CDR3 sequence is CASSPETSGRGVYEQYF. As DNA, the CDR3 is TGCGCCAGCAGCCCCGAGACTAGCGGGAGGGGGGTCTACGAGCAGTACTTC.

The CDR3 DNA follows: TGTGCCAGCAGTCAGGACATACGGGTAGATCAGCCCCAGCATTTT. Protein product: CASSQDIRVDQPQHF. J is TRBJ1-5 and V is TRBV2; D possibly corresponds to TRBD1 (5 bases). The germline V and J ends were trimmed by 5 bases and 5 bases, with 16 bases remaining between them. Germline CDR1 reads SNHLY; CDR2 reads FYNNEI. CDR3 length equals 15 residues.

The J gene is TRBJ2-3, the V gene TRBV25-1; perhaps TRBD1 as D (5 bases). CDR3 size: 14 residues. CDR1 is MGHDK, CDR2 SYGVNS, per germline. V was pared by 3 bases and J by 1 base, with 8 bases between. CDR3 sequence reads: CASSDRVGTDTQYF. CDR3 nucleotide sequence: TGTGCCAGCAGTGACAGGGTTGGCACAGATACGCAGTATTTT.

The genes are TRBV4-1 and TRBJ1-2; unclear D gene. CDR1 is MGHRA and CDR2 is YSYEKL in the germline V gene. The CDR3 is 15 amino acids. Trimming took off 0 bases at V and 5 bases at J, with 13 bases between the two ends. The CDR3 DNA sequence: TGCGCCAGCAGCCAAGAGTTACCGGTCCCTTATGGCTACACCTTC. Translated: CASSQELPVPYGYTF.

The chain carries TRBV6-5 and TRBJ2-6; D is perhaps TRBD1 (6 bases). CDR1 is MNHEY, CDR2 SVGAGI, per germline. V lost 5 bases and J lost 2, with 10 bases in between. The CDR3 spans 15 residues. The CDR3 region has the DNA TGTGCCAGCAGTCATCAGGGGCCTGGGGCCAACGTCCTGACTTTC. Amino acid sequence: CASSHQGPGANVLTF.

The chain uses TRBV12-3 or TRBV12-4 and TRBJ1-4, with 7 bases that match TRBD1. After removal of 4 bases from V and 7 bases from J, the junction contained 3 bases not matched to a gene. The CDR3 loop spans 13 amino acids. The CDR3, as DNA: TGTGCCAGCAGTTCGACAGGGTTTGAAAAACTGTTTTTT. Protein sequence: CASSSTGFEKLFF.

The chain couples TRBV11-1 to TRBJ1-2, with a possible D match to TRBD1 (6 bases). The CDR3 is 14 amino acids. Germline assignment: CDR1 SGHAT and CDR2 FQDESV (reference sequence). The V end was cut by 5 bases, the J end by 2 bases, with 12 bases between. The CDR3 is CASSRTVGNYGYTF. The CDR3 DNA sequence: TGTGCCAGCAGCCGGACAGTTGGCAACTATGGCTACACCTTC.

The V call is TRBV6-4, the J call TRBJ2-2, with TRBD2 identical over 9 bases. Germline CDR1 is MRHNA and CDR2 is SNTAGT. Losses at the gene ends were 5 bases for V and 4 bases for J; bases not matched to a gene: 5. There are 15 residues in the CDR3. The CDR3 coding sequence is TGTGCCAGCAGTTCGCGGCGGGAGGGCACCGGGGAGCTGTTTTTT. Translation: CASSSRREGTGELFF.

The V and J genes are TRBV7-2 and TRBJ2-3, with a tentative D call TRBD1 (8 bases). Germline V gene lookup returns CDR1 SGHTA and CDR2 FQGNSA. This CDR3 spans 16 amino acids. Trimming took off 0 bases at V and 4 bases at J, with 14 bases between the two ends. In DNA form, the CDR3 reads TGTGCCAGCAGCTTAGCTTACAGGGGGGGCCCAGATACGCAGTATTTT. This sequence encodes CASSLAYRGGPDTQYF.

The V call is TRBV12-3 or TRBV12-4, the J call TRBJ2-5, with D perhaps matching TRBD1 (5 bases). V was clipped by 8 bases and J by 3 bases, with 13 bases between them. CDR3 length: 13 amino acids. The CDR3 DNA is TGTGCCAGCGGCCCGGACAAAGAAGAGACCCAGTACTTC. The encoded protein is CASGPDKEETQYF.

Only a few counts were recorded for this clone. The chain carries TRBV19 and TRBJ1-5; the D is unclear. The CDR3 length is 14 residues. The germline V gene has CDR1 LNHDA and CDR2 SQIVND (reference sequence). V was clipped by 4 bases and J by 3 bases, with 10 bases between them. The CDR3 DNA is TGTGCCAGTAGTAGCCAGGATTTCAATCAGCCCCAGCATTTT. Its protein product is CASSSQDFNQPQHF.

A few counts support this clone. J is TRBJ2-1 and V is TRBV5-1; 11 nucleotides align to TRBD2. CDR1 and CDR2 (germline): SGHRS, YFSETQ. The CDR3 length is 15 residues. V was pared by 5 bases and J by 7 bases, with 8 bases of the junction left unmatched. The CDR3 here is CASRPNSGRENEQFF. CDR3 in DNA: TGCGCCAGCAGACCGAATAGCGGGAGGGAAAATGAGCAGTTCTTC.

This chain connects TRBV3-1 (or the pseudogene TRBV3-2) to TRBJ1-6, with D tentatively TRBD1 (6 bases). The germline V and J ends were trimmed by 2 bases and 10 bases, with 21 bases remaining between them. CDR1 is LGHDT and CDR2 is YNNKEL in the germline V gene (reference sequence). The CDR3 is 17 residues long. CDR3 bases: TGTGCCAGCAGCCAATTAAGGGGAACAGGGTTGAGCTCACCCCTCCACTTT. This translates into CASSQLRGTGLSSPLHF.

The chain links TRBV28 to TRBJ2-2, with 7 bases lining up with TRBD1. V was pared by 5 bases and J by 8 bases, with 11 bases of the junction left unmatched. Germline V lookup: CDR1 MDHEN, CDR2 SYDVKM. The CDR3 loop spans 15 amino acids. This CDR3 reads CASSPIDRVRGELFF. The CDR3 DNA follows: TGTGCCAGCAGTCCGATTGACAGGGTTCGGGGGGAGCTGTTTTTT.